Listed below are T cell receptor beta chains from one sample, sequenced in a study of cytomegalovirus exposure and HLA in healthy donors. TCRdb's table, derived via immunoSEQ multiplex PCR, lists solely in-frame clones and lacks some. The table lists 85,000 to 120,000 clones, around 77% of them singletons. The sequenced sample was PBMCs. The source is a male donor in good health and CMV-seropositive. The CDR3 runs from the conserved cysteine through the conserved F or W. D genes are given only for firm matches. Clone size, where shown, is once, few, many, or a class for clones that have expanded.

CASSFIGGGRGDNEQFF	TGTGCCAGCAGTTTCATAGGGGGCGGGAGGGGTGACAATGAGCAGTTCTTC	TRBV28	TRBD2	few	TRBJ2-1
CSVESRQGGPYEQYF	TGCAGCGTTGAATCTCGCCAGGGAGGGCCCTACGAGCAGTACTTC	TRBV29-1	TRBD2	few	TRBJ2-7
CASSLAEGDQPQHF	TGTGCCAGCAGCTTAGCGGAAGGGGATCAGCCCCAGCATTTT	TRBV7-9	-	-	TRBJ1-5
CASSLQGDTAYEQYF	TGTGCCAGCAGCTTACAGGGGGACACAGCCTACGAGCAGTACTTC	TRBV11-1	TRBD1	few	TRBJ2-7
CASSVVGAGGIETQYF	TGTGCCAGCAGCGTAGTAGGGGCGGGAGGTATAGAGACCCAGTACTTC	TRBV9	TRBD2	few	TRBJ2-5
CASSQRRGGGFRGETQYF	TGTGCCAGCAGCCAACGGCGGGGCGGAGGATTCCGTGGGGAGACCCAGTACTTC	TRBV7-2	-	-	TRBJ2-5
CASSSTGLLSYEQYF	TGTGCCAGCAGCTCCACGGGACTACTGTCCTACGAGCAGTACTTC	TRBV7-9	TRBD2	-	TRBJ2-7
CASSLGQGAYEQYF	TGTGCCAGCAGCCTTGGACAGGGGGCTTACGAGCAGTACTTC	TRBV6-6	TRBD1	-	TRBJ2-7
CASTLHWDSPGTGELFF	TGTGCCAGTACCCTCCATTGGGACTCCCCGGGCACCGGGGAGCTGTTTTTT	TRBV19	-	-	TRBJ2-2
CASRPTGATNEKLFF	TGTGCCAGCAGACCGACCGGGGCAACTAATGAAAAACTGTTTTTT	TRBV6-5	-	few	TRBJ1-4
CASSPTQQSGYTF	TGTGCCAGCAGCCCGACCCAACAGAGCGGCTACACCTTC	TRBV7-9	-	-	TRBJ1-2
CASSVVGGTSVYEQYF	TGTGCCAGCAGCGTAGTCGGAGGAACTAGCGTCTACGAGCAGTACTTC	TRBV9	TRBD2	-	TRBJ2-7
CASSQDGGRNEQFF	TGCGCCAGCAGCCAAGATGGCGGCCGCAATGAGCAGTTCTTC	TRBV4-3	-	-	TRBJ2-1
CASSERLPGQGLATEAFF	TGTGCCAGCAGTGAAAGGCTTCCGGGACAGGGGTTGGCCACTGAAGCTTTCTTT	TRBV6-1	TRBD1	-	TRBJ1-1
CASSPRTAILEKLFF	TGTGCCAGCAGCCCCCGGACAGCTATCCTCGAAAAACTGTTTTTT	TRBV28	-	few	TRBJ1-4
CASSLQLRLAGGLGEQYF	TGTGCCAGCAGTTTACAACTCCGACTAGCGGGGGGCTTGGGGGAGCAGTACTTC	TRBV28	TRBD2	-	TRBJ2-7
CASSLGGRYEQYF	TGTGCCAGCAGCTTAGGGGGGCGCTACGAGCAGTACTTC	TRBV7-2	-	few	TRBJ2-7
CASSGGTAYNEQFF	TGTGCCAGCAGCGGGGGGACTGCATACAATGAGCAGTTCTTC	TRBV7-2	-	-	TRBJ2-1
CASSNGDRGVYEQYF	TGCGCCAGCAGCAATGGGGACAGGGGCGTCTACGAGCAGTACTTC	TRBV5-1	TRBD1	-	TRBJ2-7
CASSPTRTGRKQYF	TGTGCCAGCAGTCCCACCCGGACAGGTAGAAAGCAGTACTTC	TRBV27	TRBD1	-	TRBJ2-5
CAIRPGGQETQYF	TGTGCCATCAGGCCTGGCGGCCAAGAGACCCAGTACTTC	TRBV10-3	-	-	TRBJ2-5
CASSLRLAGVGEQFF	TGTGCCAGCAGCTTAAGACTAGCGGGAGTAGGGGAGCAGTTCTTC	TRBV7-2	TRBD2	few	TRBJ2-1
CASSPSTLAATNLDTQYF	TGTGCCAGCAGCCCCTCAACCTTAGCGGCTACCAACCTGGATACGCAGTATTTT	TRBV11-3	-	-	TRBJ2-3
CASSFGLAGDNEQFF	TGTGCCAGCAGCTTTGGCCTAGCGGGGGACAATGAGCAGTTCTTC	TRBV5-4	TRBD2	-	TRBJ2-1
CASNPTSGRKYEQYF	TGTGCCAGTAACCCAACTAGCGGGAGAAAGTACGAGCAGTACTTC	TRBV19	TRBD2	-	TRBJ2-7
CASNTLRRGASNQPQHF	TGTGCCAGCAATACCCTCCGACGGGGGGCGAGCAATCAGCCCCAGCATTTT	TRBV28	-	-	TRBJ1-5
CASTKGPGANQPQHF	TGTGCCAGTACTAAAGGGCCTGGGGCCAATCAGCCCCAGCATTTT	TRBV19	-	-	TRBJ1-5
CASEKRPGTNTGELFF	TGTGCCAGCGAAAAGAGGCCCGGGACGAACACCGGGGAGCTGTTTTTT	TRBV7-9	-	once	TRBJ2-2
CASSLPFSGNTIYF	TGTGCCAGCAGTTTACCCTTCTCTGGAAACACCATATATTTT	TRBV28	-	once	TRBJ1-3
CASSPEGGTSGNTIYF	TGTGCCAGCAGCCCCGAGGGCGGGACCTCTGGAAACACCATATATTTT	TRBV6-6	-	-	TRBJ1-3
CASSYRRGAFF	TGTGCCAGCAGTTACCGAAGAGGAGCTTTCTTT	TRBV6-6	-	-	TRBJ1-1
CASRQTGELFF	TGCGCCAGCAGACAAACCGGGGAGCTGTTTTTT	TRBV5-1	-	few	TRBJ2-2
CASSQGQARRGIKDTQYF	TGCGCCAGCAGCCAGGGACAGGCCAGGCGGGGGATAAAAGATACGCAGTATTTT	TRBV4-1	-	-	TRBJ2-3
CASSPSQETQYF	TGTGCCAGCAGCCCCTCTCAAGAGACCCAGTACTTC	TRBV11-2	-	-	TRBJ2-5
CASSITRVNTEAFF	TGTGCCAGTAGTATAACGAGAGTCAACACTGAAGCTTTCTTT	TRBV19	-	-	TRBJ1-1
CATSRDLGGSRNNEQFF	TGTGCCACCAGCAGAGATCTGGGCGGGAGTAGGAACAATGAGCAGTTCTTC	TRBV15	TRBD2	few	TRBJ2-1
CASRKWDTNTEAFF	TGTGCCAGCAGAAAATGGGACACCAACACTGAAGCTTTCTTT	TRBV6-5	-	-	TRBJ1-1
CASSQDAAAFYNSPLHF	TGCGCCAGCAGCCAAGATGCGGCAGCTTTTTATAATTCACCCCTCCACTTT	TRBV4-1	-	-	TRBJ1-6
CASSQASGFSDTQYF	TGTGCCAGCAGCCAGGCTAGCGGGTTTTCAGATACGCAGTATTTT	TRBV7-2	TRBD2	-	TRBJ2-3
CSVEGGINTGELFF	TGCAGCGTAGAGGGAGGGATAAACACCGGGGAGCTGTTTTTT	TRBV29-1	TRBD2	-	TRBJ2-2
CASTLPGHSYEQYF	TGTGCCAGCACCCTTCCGGGACACTCCTACGAGCAGTACTTC	TRBV6-1	-	-	TRBJ2-7
CAWSMGQQETQYF	TGTGCCTGGAGTATGGGACAACAAGAGACCCAGTACTTC	TRBV30	-	once	TRBJ2-5
CASSPQGGSYEQYF	TGTGCCAGCAGCCCCCAGGGGGGCTCCTACGAGCAGTACTTC	TRBV7-2	-	-	TRBJ2-7
CASSERTSGRALNF	TGTGCCAGCAGCGAGCGGACTAGCGGGAGGGCCTTGAACTTC	TRBV7-9	TRBD2	-	TRBJ2-5
CASSAQGADNSPLHF	TGTGCCAGCAGCGCTCAGGGGGCAGATAATTCACCCCTCCACTTT	TRBV7-9	TRBD1	-	TRBJ1-6
CASSSVDRGQQETQYF	TGTGCCAGCAGCTCGGTAGACAGGGGGCAACAAGAGACCCAGTACTTC	TRBV7-2	TRBD1	-	TRBJ2-5
CASSPGVTSTDTQYF	TGTGCCAGCAGTCCCGGGGTTACTAGCACAGATACGCAGTATTTT	TRBV27	-	-	TRBJ2-3
CASSPDRGRKFQPQHF	TGTGCCAGTAGTCCCGACAGGGGGCGAAAATTTCAGCCCCAGCATTTT	TRBV19	TRBD1	-	TRBJ1-5
CASSFWAEVEQYF	TGTGCCAGCAGCTTTTGGGCGGAGGTCGAGCAGTACTTC	TRBV11-2	-	-	TRBJ2-7
CASSLEQWQGYTF	TGTGCCAGCAGCTTAGAACAGTGGCAAGGCTACACCTTC	TRBV7-2	-	-	TRBJ1-2
CASRRTGPWGEQFF	TGTGCCAGCCGAAGGACAGGCCCCTGGGGTGAGCAGTTCTTC	TRBV7-9	TRBD1	-	TRBJ2-1
CASRASGANVLTF	TGTGCCAGCAGGGCTTCTGGGGCCAACGTCCTGACTTTC	TRBV11-2	-	-	TRBJ2-6
CASSVGGVSDTQYF	TGTGCCAGCAGTGTAGGGGGGGTCTCAGATACGCAGTATTTT	TRBV25-1	-	-	TRBJ2-3
CASSLGTGGNYNEQFF	TGTGCCAGCAGCTTAGGGACGGGAGGAAACTACAATGAGCAGTTCTTC	TRBV7-3	TRBD2	-	TRBJ2-1
CASSLTSGFNEQFF	TGTGCCAGCAGCCTGACTAGCGGATTCAATGAGCAGTTCTTC	TRBV9	TRBD2	-	TRBJ2-1
CASRLVREQYF	TGTGCCAGCAGGCTAGTGCGCGAGCAGTACTTC	TRBV6-5	-	-	TRBJ2-7
CASTKGGGKWEGEQFF	TGTGCCAGCACCAAAGGGGGGGGGAAATGGGAAGGTGAGCAGTTCTTC	TRBV4-2	-	-	TRBJ2-1
CASSLTSGSRHEQFF	TGTGCCAGCAGCCTGACTAGCGGGAGTAGGCATGAGCAGTTCTTC	TRBV6-5	TRBD2	-	TRBJ2-1
CASSPGLLNEQFF	TGTGCCAGCAGCCCGGGACTCCTCAATGAGCAGTTCTTC	TRBV6-5	-	-	TRBJ2-1
CASRKPHGTSGIVDTQYF	TGTGCCAGCAGGAAACCCCATGGGACTAGCGGGATCGTAGATACGCAGTATTTT	TRBV7-9	TRBD2	-	TRBJ2-3